Below, one T cell receptor beta chain is given with its context. Its specificity is not known. This entry comes from a study of cytomegalovirus exposure and HLA in healthy donors. General observations from the study: A later analysis linked around 17,000 TCR beta sequences to HLA alleles at 0.05 false discovery rate. Analysis was carried out at a later point, and it linked a missense DCLRE1C variant to TCR beta V- and J-gene trimming. In a later analysis, HLA-associated beta chains showed higher expansion and lower generation probabilities than comparable chains.

60 Vbeta and 13 Jbeta primers were used in PCR. Only in-frame clones appear in the TCRdb table, and some are missing; sequencing was by immunoSEQ multiplex PCR. The sample records 60,000 to 85,000 clones, around 78% being singletons. The sequence was obtained from a man aged 40-50 years in good health and CMV-seronegative. Material: PBMCs.

The CDR3 DNA sequence: TGCGCCAGCAGCCAAGCACAGGTCCTGAACACTGAAGCTTTCTTT. Protein: CASSQAQVLNTEAFF. The V and J genes are TRBV4-1 and TRBJ1-1, with a tentative D call TRBD1 (5 bases). CDR1 and CDR2 from the germline V gene are MGHRA and YSYEKL. The CDR3 is made up of 15 amino acids. V was shortened by 1 base and J by 0 bases, with 9 bases between the two germline ends.